This T cell receptor beta chain was captured in a study of shared clonotypes between healthy human individuals. Whole-study findings and limits: Estimated richness was generally greater in naive than memory subsets.

Each of the donors was a healthy adult who was HIV-negative and had not had a recent acute infection or vaccination. CD4+ cell separation produced CD45RA+ naive and CD45RA-negative memory subsets. On this clone itself: Its antigen is still unknown. Other DNA sequences of this sample code for an identical CDR3.

The V end was cut by 1 base, the J end by 5 bases, with 6 bases between. Germline CDR1 SGHNT, CDR2 YYREEE (reference sequence). The CDR3 extends over 12 amino acids. Every subset had its genomic DNA shared out evenly among several immunoSEQ plates. The protocol was immunoSEQ multiplex PCR, while the TCRdb copy is restricted to in-frame clones and leaves out a portion. The sample consists of 2 million to 2.5 million clones, 85% to 95% of them appearing once. The origin of this receptor is a man aged 18 to 29 in good health. Some clones in this sample may be carry-over from other donors' samples. The sequencing input was naive CD4+ T cells from PBMCs. Subset here: CD45RA+ positively selected. V usage is TRBV5-4 and J usage is TRBJ2-5; perhaps TRBD1 as D (6 bases). Written as DNA, the CDR3 is TGTGCCAGCAGCTTGCAGGGGGAGACCCAGTACTTC. Translated, it gives CASSLQGETQYF.